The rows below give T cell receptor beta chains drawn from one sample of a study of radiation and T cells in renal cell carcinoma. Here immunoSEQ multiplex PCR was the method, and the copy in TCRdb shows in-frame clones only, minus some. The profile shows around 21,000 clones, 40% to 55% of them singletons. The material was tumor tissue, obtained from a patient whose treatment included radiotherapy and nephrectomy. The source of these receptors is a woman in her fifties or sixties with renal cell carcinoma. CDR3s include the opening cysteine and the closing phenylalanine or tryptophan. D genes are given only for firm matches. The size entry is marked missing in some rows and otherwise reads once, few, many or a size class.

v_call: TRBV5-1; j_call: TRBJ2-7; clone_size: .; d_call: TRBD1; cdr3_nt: TGCGCCAGCAGCTTCGACCGGGACAGTATACCCTACGAGCAGTACTTC; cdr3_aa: CASSFDRDSIPYEQYF
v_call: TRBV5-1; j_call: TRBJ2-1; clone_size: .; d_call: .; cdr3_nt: TGCGCCAGCAGCTTGGCTTTAACGGGCGGCCATGAGCAGTTCTTC; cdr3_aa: CASSLALTGGHEQFF
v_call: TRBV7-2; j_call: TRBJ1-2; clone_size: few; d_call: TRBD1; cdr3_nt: TGTGCCAGCAGCGTAGCCGGGACAGGGAAGGGCTACACCTTC; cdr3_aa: CASSVAGTGKGYTF
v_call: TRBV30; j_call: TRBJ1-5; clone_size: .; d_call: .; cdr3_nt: TGTGCCTGGAGATCCCAATTCGACAGCAATCAGCCCCAGCATTTT; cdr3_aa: CAWRSQFDSNQPQHF
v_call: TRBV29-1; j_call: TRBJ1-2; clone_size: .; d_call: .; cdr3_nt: TGCAGCGTCTATGGGGGGGGCAACTATGGCTACACCTTC; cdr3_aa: CSVYGGGNYGYTF
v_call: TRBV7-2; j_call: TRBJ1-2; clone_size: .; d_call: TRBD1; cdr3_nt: TGTGCCAGCACCAACCTCCGGGACAGGCTATATGGCTACACCTTC; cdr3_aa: CASTNLRDRLYGYTF
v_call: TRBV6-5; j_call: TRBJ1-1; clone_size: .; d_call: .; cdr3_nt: TGTGCCAGCAGTTACGAACTTCACATGAACACTGAAGCTTTCTTT; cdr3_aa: CASSYELHMNTEAFF
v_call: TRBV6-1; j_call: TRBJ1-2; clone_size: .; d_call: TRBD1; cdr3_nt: TGTGCCAGCAGTGTCCACAGGGGGCTCTATGGCTACACCTTC; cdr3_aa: CASSVHRGLYGYTF
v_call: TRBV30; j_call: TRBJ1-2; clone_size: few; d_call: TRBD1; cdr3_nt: TGTGCCTGGAGCCACAGGGGGTACGTTGGCTACACCTTC; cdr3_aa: CAWSHRGYVGYTF
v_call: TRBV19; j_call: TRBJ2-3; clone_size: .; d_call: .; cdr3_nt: TGTGCCAGTAGTATCGTGGCCACTTGGGATACGCAGTATTTT; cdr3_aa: CASSIVATWDTQYF
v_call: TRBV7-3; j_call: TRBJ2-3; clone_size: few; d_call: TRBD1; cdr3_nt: TGTGCCAGCAGCTTCGGGGCGGGACAGGGCACAGATACGCAGTATTTT; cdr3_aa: CASSFGAGQGTDTQYF
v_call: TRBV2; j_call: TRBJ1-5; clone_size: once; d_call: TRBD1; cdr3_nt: TGTGCCAGCAGAGGGACAGGCGGACGTCAGCCCCAGCATTTT; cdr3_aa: CASRGTGGRQPQHF
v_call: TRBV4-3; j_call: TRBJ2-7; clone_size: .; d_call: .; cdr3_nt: TGCGCCAGCAGCCTTACAAGGAACGACGAGCAGTACTTC; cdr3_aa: CASSLTRNDEQYF
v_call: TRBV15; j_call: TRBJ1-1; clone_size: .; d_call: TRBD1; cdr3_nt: TGTGCCACCAGCGTTACGACAGGGAAAGCTTTCTTT; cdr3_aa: CATSVTTGKAFF
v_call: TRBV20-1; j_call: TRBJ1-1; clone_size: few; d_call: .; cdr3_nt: TGCAGTGCCGACAGTAACACTGAAGCTTTCTTT; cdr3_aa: CSADSNTEAFF
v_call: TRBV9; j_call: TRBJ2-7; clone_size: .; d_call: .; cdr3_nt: TGTGCCAGCAGCGTAGAAACAGGGAGCTCCTACGAGCAGTACTTC; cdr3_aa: CASSVETGSSYEQYF
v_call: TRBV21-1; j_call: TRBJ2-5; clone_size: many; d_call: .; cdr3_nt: TGTGCCAGCAATTCAGATTCCCAAGAGACCCAGTACTTC; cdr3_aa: CASNSDSQETQYF
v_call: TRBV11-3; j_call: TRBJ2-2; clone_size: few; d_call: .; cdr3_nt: TGTGCCAGCAGCTTAGATAGTTACGGGGAGCTGTTTTTT; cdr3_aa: CASSLDSYGELFF
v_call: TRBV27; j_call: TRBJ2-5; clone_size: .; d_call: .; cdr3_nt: TGTGCCAGCAAGACACCCAGGGGGGGTTCGGAGACCCAGTACTTC; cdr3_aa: CASKTPRGGSETQYF
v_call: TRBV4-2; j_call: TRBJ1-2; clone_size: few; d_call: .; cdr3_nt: TGTGCCAGCAGCCAAGATAAGGTGGGAGACAGGCCGACGGAGAGCTATGGCTACACCTTC; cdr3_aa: CASSQDKVGDRPTESYGYTF
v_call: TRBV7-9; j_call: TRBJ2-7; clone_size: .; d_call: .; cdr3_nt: TGTGCCAGCAGCATCCGGGAGCAAGGGGGCCTCGAGCAGTACTTC; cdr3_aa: CASSIREQGGLEQYF
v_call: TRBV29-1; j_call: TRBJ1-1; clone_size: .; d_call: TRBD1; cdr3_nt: TGCAGCGTTAATCAGGGGGGGACGGGTGAAGCTTTCTTT; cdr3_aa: CSVNQGGTGEAFF
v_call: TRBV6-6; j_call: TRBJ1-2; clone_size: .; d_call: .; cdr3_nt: TGTGCCAGCAGTTACGGTGGAAGGGTCGACTACACCTTC; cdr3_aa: CASSYGGRVDYTF
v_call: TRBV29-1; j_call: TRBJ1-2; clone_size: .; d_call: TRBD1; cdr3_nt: TGCAGCGTCAAATTTCCGGGACAGGGGGCGGGCGGCTACACCTTC; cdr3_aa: CSVKFPGQGAGGYTF
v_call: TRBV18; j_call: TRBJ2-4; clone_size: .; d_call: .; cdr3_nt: TGTGCCAGCTCACAGTCAGGCAGGATTCAGTACTTC; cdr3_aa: CASSQSGRIQYF
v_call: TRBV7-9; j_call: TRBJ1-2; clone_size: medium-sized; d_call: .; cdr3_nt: TGTGCCAGCAAAAACGAATCGGCAGGGCGGTATGGCTACACCTTC; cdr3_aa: CASKNESAGRYGYTF
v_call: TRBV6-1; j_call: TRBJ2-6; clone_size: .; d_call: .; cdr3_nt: TGTGCCAGCAGTAACCCGGTTACTGGGGCCAACGTCCTGACTTTC; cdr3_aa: CASSNPVTGANVLTF
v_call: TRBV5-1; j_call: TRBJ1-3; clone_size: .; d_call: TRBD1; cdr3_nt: TGCGCCAGCAGCTTTGGACAGGCTGGAAACACCATATATTTT; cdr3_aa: CASSFGQAGNTIYF
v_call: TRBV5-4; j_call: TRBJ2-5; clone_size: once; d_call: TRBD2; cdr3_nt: TGTGCCAGCAGCTTGGAGATAGCGGGGACCAGAGAGACCCAGTACTTC; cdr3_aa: CASSLEIAGTRETQYF
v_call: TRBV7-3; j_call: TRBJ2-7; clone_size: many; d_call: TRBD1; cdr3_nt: TGTGCCAGCAGCCCCGGAGGGGGACAGGGGGTCTACGAGCAGTACTTC; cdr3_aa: CASSPGGGQGVYEQYF
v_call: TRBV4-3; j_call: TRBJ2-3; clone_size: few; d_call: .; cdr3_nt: TGCGCCAGCAGCCACAGGGGAAGCACAGATACGCAGTATTTT; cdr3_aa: CASSHRGSTDTQYF
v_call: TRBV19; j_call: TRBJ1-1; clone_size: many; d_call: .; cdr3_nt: TGTGCCAGTAGTATGAGCAGCAACACTGAAGCTTTCTTT; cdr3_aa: CASSMSSNTEAFF
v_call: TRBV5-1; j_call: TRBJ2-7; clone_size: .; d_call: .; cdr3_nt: TGCGCCAGCAGCTCGCATGGACTAACCTACGAGCAGTACTTC; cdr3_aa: CASSSHGLTYEQYF
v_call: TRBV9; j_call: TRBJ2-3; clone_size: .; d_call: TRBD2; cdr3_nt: TGTGCCAGCAGCGTAGCGACTAGCGGGGGGGCCGTGTATTTT; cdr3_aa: CASSVATSGGAVYF
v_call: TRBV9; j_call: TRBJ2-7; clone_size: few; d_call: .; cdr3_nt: TGTGCCAGCAGCCAAGGTAGCTACGAGCAGTACTTC; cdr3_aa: CASSQGSYEQYF
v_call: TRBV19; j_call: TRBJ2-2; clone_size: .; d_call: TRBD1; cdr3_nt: TGTGCCGCCTATCCCGGGACAGGGGGCATAAGCAGGGAGCTGTTTTTT; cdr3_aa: CAAYPGTGGISRELFF
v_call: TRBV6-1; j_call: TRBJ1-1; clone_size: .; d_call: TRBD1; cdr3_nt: TGTGCCAGCAGTGAACCGGGACAGCTTATCACCCTGAGCACTGAAGCTTTCTTT; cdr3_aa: CASSEPGQLITLSTEAFF
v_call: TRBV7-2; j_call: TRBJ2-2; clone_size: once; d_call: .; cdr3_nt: TGTGCCAGCAGCTCCAGGGAAACCGGGGAGCTGTTTTTT; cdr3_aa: CASSSRETGELFF
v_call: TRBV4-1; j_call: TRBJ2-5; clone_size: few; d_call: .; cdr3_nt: TGCGCCAGCAGCCAAGCCCCGGGAACAAGGGTTGAGACCCAGTACTTC; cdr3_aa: CASSQAPGTRVETQYF
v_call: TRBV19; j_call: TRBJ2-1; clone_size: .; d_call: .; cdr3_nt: TGTGCCAGTAGTATAGGCAATGAGCAGTTCTTC; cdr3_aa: CASSIGNEQFF
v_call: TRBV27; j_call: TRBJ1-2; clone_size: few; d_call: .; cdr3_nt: TGTGCCAGCAGATCGGACGGAGGGAGCGGCTACACCTTC; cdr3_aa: CASRSDGGSGYTF
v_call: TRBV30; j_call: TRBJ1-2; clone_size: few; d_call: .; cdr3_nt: TGTGCCTGGAGTGACTCTCCAGGGACTGGGTACGGCTACACCTTC; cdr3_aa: CAWSDSPGTGYGYTF
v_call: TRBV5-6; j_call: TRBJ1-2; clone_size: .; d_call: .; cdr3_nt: TGTGCCAGCAGCCCTGCTGTACAGGGTGTTCGTGGCTACACCTTC; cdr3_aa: CASSPAVQGVRGYTF
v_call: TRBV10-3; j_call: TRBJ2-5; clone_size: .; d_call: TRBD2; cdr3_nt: TGTGCCATCAGGACTAGCGGGGAAGTATTTTCGACCCAGTACTTC; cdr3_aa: CAIRTSGEVFSTQYF
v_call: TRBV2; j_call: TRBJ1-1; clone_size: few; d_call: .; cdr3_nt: TGTGCCAGCAGGGATCCTCTCCTGGGACAGAACACTGAAGCTTTCTTT; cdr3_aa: CASRDPLLGQNTEAFF
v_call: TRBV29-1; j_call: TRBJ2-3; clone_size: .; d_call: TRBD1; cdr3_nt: TGCAGCGCCTCAGGGGGCTGGGGGACAGATACGCAGTATTTT; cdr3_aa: CSASGGWGTDTQYF
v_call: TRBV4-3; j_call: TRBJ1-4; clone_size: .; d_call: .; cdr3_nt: TGCGCCAGCAGCCAAGACAGGGTAGGAGGGCAAAAACTGTTTTTT; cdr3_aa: CASSQDRVGGQKLFF
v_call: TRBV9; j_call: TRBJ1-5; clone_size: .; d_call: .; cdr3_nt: TGTGCCAGCAGCGTAGGGCTTAGGGTTAATCAGCCCCAGCATTTT; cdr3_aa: CASSVGLRVNQPQHF
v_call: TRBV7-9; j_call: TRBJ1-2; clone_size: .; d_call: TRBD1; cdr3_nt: TGTGCCAGCAGCCCGGACAGGGGGCTCTATGGCTACACCTTC; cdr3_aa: CASSPDRGLYGYTF
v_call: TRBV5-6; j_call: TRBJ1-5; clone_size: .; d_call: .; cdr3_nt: TGTGCCAGCAGCTTGGCAGGCAATCAGCCCCAGCATTTT; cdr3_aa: CASSLAGNQPQHF
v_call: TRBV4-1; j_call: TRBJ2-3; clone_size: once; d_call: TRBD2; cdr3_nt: TGCGCCAGCAGGCTAACTAGCGGGGGAGATACGCAGTATTTT; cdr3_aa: CASRLTSGGDTQYF
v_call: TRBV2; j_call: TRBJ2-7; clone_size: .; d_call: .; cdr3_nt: TGTGCCAGCAGCATAGCTTGGGAGCAGTACTTC; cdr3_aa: CASSIAWEQYF
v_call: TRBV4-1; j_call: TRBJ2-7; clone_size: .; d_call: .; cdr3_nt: TGCGCCAGCAGCCAAGACCGCGCCTACGAGCAGTACTTC; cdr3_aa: CASSQDRAYEQYF